One TCR beta chain is described in this entry. The data were obtained in a study of T cell responses to AZD1222 COVID-19 vaccine. TCRdb's copy holds only in-frame clones and misses some; the assay was immunoSEQ multiplex PCR. Counted here are under 150,000 clones, 90% to 95% occurring once; the ten biggest clones make up 1.9%. The CDR3 consists of 12 residues. The V end lost 8 bases, the J end lost 6 bases, and 15 bases lay between the germline ends. Germline assignment: CDR1 SQVTM and CDR2 ANQGSEA. The source is an adult in good health. The chain is built from TRBV29-1 and TRBJ2-3; D is perhaps TRBD2 (5 bases). The input for sequencing was peripheral blood, taken on day 0 of AZD1222 vaccination. The CDR3 spells CSPRVGGDTQYF. The CDR3 DNA sequence: TGCAGCCCTCGAGTCGGCGGGGATACGCAGTATTTT.